Below are 22 T cell receptor beta chains sequenced from a single sample in a study of blood T cell repertoires in COVID-19 (dated by TCRdb to 2020 to 2022). The library was built by means of the immunoSEQ multiplex PCR assay. TCRdb stores this immuneACCESS table with in-frame sequences only. Part of the clones is absent; in the studies checked, under half of the shortfall reflects unresolved V genes, and no reason is known for the rest. The sample table shows about 54,000 clones, and around 84% are seen once. Jointly, the top ten make up about 3% of the sample. Specimen: peripheral blood. These receptors all stem from a man in his forties or fifties with acute or convalescent COVID-19.

The rearrangement links TRBV7-9 to TRBJ2-1; D is possibly TRBD1 (5 bases). The CDR3 is made up of 16 amino acids. Trimming left V 2 bases short and J 6 bases short, with 17 bases between. Germline V gives CDR1 SEHNR, CDR2 FQNEAQ (reference sequence). CDR3 sequence (DNA): TGTGCCAGCAGCTTATTAAGGGGCCAGTCAGGCAATGAGCAGTTCTTC. Its translation: CASSLLRGQSGNEQFF.

The table lists this clone with a few counts. This chain joins TRBV24-1 and TRBJ2-1; 11 nucleotides line up with TRBD1. The CDR3 contains 15 residues. Germline V gives CDR1 KGHDR, CDR2 SFDVKD. V was pared by 4 bases and J by 10 bases, with 8 bases of the junction left unmatched. CDR3 coding DNA: TGTGCCACCAGTGACCCGGACAGGGGGCTTCAGGAGCAGTTCTTC. It codes for CATSDPDRGLQEQFF.

This CDR3 is CASRSTAFYGYTF. Here the CDR3 DNA reads TGTGCCAGCAGATCGACAGCCTTCTATGGCTACACCTTC. The rearrangement uses TRBV5-4 and TRBJ1-2, with a weak D call TRBD1 (5 bases). V shed 5 bases and J shed 4 bases, with 12 bases lying between them. In germline, CDR1 is SGHNT, CDR2 YYREEE (reference sequence). This CDR3 comprises 13 residues. The complete variable domain, with remaining parts taken from reference TRBV5-4 and TRBJ1-2, reads ETGVTQSPTHLIKTRGQQVTLRCSSQSGHNTVSWYQQALGQGPQFIFQYYREEENGRGNFPPRFSGLQFPNYSSELNVNALELDDSALYLCASRSTAFYGYTFGSGTRLTVV.

The chain couples TRBV2 to TRBJ1-1; TRBD1 agrees at 9 bases. V was clipped by 4 bases and J by 1 base; unmatched bases: 7. Germline CDR1 and CDR2: SNHLY and FYNNEI. The CDR3 contains 16 residues. The CDR3 region is CASSVDRGWGNTEAFF. In nucleotides, the CDR3 is TGTGCCAGCAGTGTGGACAGGGGATGGGGGAACACTGAAGCTTTCTTT.

The V gene is TRBV2, the J gene TRBJ1-2; 7 positions match TRBD1. V was clipped by 5 bases and J by 4 bases; unmatched bases: 7. This CDR3 contains 14 residues. The germline CDR1 and CDR2 sequences are SNHLY and FYNNEI. CDR3 DNA sequence: TGTGCCAGCAGTCCCGGGACAGAAGTCTATGGCTACACCTTC. Translation: CASSPGTEVYGYTF. The full variable domain, its missing parts supplied by reference TRBV2 and TRBJ1-2, is EPEVTQTPSHQVTQMGQEVILRCVPISNHLYFYWYRQILGQKVEFLVSFYNNEISEKSEIFDDQFSVERPDGSNFTLKIRSTKLEDSAMYFCASSPGTEVYGYTFGSGTRLTVV.

J is TRBJ1-4 and V is TRBV6-5, with TRBD1 as a possible D gene (5 bases). The germline gives CDR1 MNHEY, CDR2 SVGAGI. Trimming left V 7 bases short and J 8 bases short, with 20 bases between. The CDR3 covers 15 residues. CDR3 coding DNA: TGTGCCAGCAACGTTCGCTGGGGGGTCGAGGAAAAACTGTTTTTT. Translating gives CASNVRWGVEEKLFF.

This clone counts as medium-sized (0.01 to 0.1%). The chain is built from TRBV4-1 and TRBJ2-7; 15 nucleotides agree with TRBD2. Germline CDR1 and CDR2: MGHRA and YSYEKL. Trimming at V came to 4 bases and at J to 3 bases, leaving 19 bases not matched to a gene. The CDR3 sequence is 21 residues long. CDR3 sequence (DNA): TGCGCCAGCAGCCGCGGACCGCCTATGGGACTAGCGGGAGGTGAACTCTACGAGCAGTACTTC. Translating it yields CASSRGPPMGLAGGELYEQYF.

The chain couples TRBV29-1 to TRBJ2-3; 10 bases agree with TRBD1. CDR1 is SQVTM, CDR2 ANQGSEA, per germline. J was trimmed by 1 base and V by 8 bases; bases with no gene match: 6. The CDR3 runs 14 residues. The CDR3: CSPGQGGGTDTQYF. In nucleotides, the CDR3 is TGCAGCCCTGGACAGGGGGGAGGCACAGATACGCAGTATTTT.

The chain combines TRBV7-9 with TRBJ2-1; D is unresolved. Germline V CDR1 and CDR2: SEHNR, FQNEAQ (reference sequence). Trimming pared 1 base from V and 0 bases from J, leaving 7 bases between. The CDR3 has 15 amino acids. CDR3 residues: CASSLGMSSYNEQFF. The CDR3 nucleotides read TGTGCCAGCAGCTTAGGCATGAGCTCCTACAATGAGCAGTTCTTC.

The chain uses TRBV4-2 and TRBJ1-2; weak D call: TRBD1 (5 bases). V was clipped by 4 bases and J by 6 bases, with 6 bases between them. Germline V gene data show CDR1 as LGHNA and CDR2 as YNFKEQ. This CDR3 is built from 11 residues. The CDR3 here is CASSPGNGYTF. The CDR3, as DNA: TGTGCCAGCAGCCCAGGGAATGGCTACACCTTC.

This clone has only one observation. The chain employs TRBV27 and TRBJ2-1, with 7 bases identical to TRBD1. Unmatched junction bases numbered 6, after V lost 8 bases and J lost 2 bases. There are 14 residues in the CDR3. The V gene's germline CDR1 is MNHEY and CDR2 SMNVEV (reference sequence). The CDR3 bases are TGTGCCAGCGGGGACAGAACACCCTACAATGAGCAGTTCTTC. It codes for CASGDRTPYNEQFF.

The rearrangement joins TRBV24-1 to TRBJ2-2; 14 bases match TRBD2. CDR1 is KGHDR, CDR2 SFDVKD, per germline. CDR3 length: 17 residues. J was trimmed by 4 bases and V by 9 bases; bases with no gene match: 9. The CDR3 loop is CATGASGLAGGTGELFF. The CDR3 bases are TGTGCCACCGGGGCTTCTGGACTAGCGGGGGGCACCGGGGAGCTGTTTTTT.

The rearrangement links TRBV2 to TRBJ1-4; 10 bases line up with TRBD1. This CDR3 region has 14 residues. The germline V gene encodes CDR1 SNHLY and CDR2 FYNNEI. Trimming removed 7 bases from V and 8 bases from J; junction bases left unmatched: 7. CDR3 amino acids: CASILGQGDEKLFF. CDR3 nucleotide sequence: TGTGCCAGCATCTTAGGACAGGGGGACGAAAAACTGTTTTTT.

This clone has a single count. The gene calls are TRBV7-8 and TRBJ1-1; perhaps TRBD1 as D (6 bases). With 5 bases removed from V and 1 base from J, the gap between germline ends came to 14 bases. The V gene's germline CDR1 is SGHVS and CDR2 FQNEAQ. This CDR3 has 15 residues. The DNA for the CDR3 is TGTGCCAGCAGCCCGGGGGGGCTTGGGAACACTGAAGCTTTCTTT. Residues: CASSPGGLGNTEAFF.

This chain joins TRBV6-6 and TRBJ1-2; TRBD1 agrees at 9 bases. With 5 bases clipped from V and 4 bases from J, the junction kept 11 bases outside the gene matches. The V gene's germline CDR1 is MNHNY and CDR2 SVGAGI (reference sequence). The CDR3 consists of 16 residues. The CDR3 region has the DNA TGTGCCAGCAGTCGACAGGGACAGGGAGGTAGCTATGGCTACACCTTC. Its translation is CASSRQGQGGSYGYTF.

This clone was recorded once. CDR3 in amino acids: CASSLEAGASYEQYF. Here the CDR3 DNA reads TGTGCCAGCAGCTTAGAAGCGGGGGCCTCCTACGAGCAGTACTTC. This chain uses TRBV7-6 with TRBJ2-7; 8 bases match TRBD2. Germline CDR1 SGHVS, CDR2 FNYEAQ. The CDR3 contains 15 residues. The J segment lost 0 bases and the V segment lost 1 base, leaving 2 bases of the junction unmatched.

The CDR3 DNA follows: TGTGCCAGCAGCTCCCCGCGGGACAGGGGGCGTGAAAAACTGTTTTTT. Encoded protein: CASSSPRDRGREKLFF. This chain connects TRBV7-2 to TRBJ1-4; 12 nucleotides match TRBD1. V lost 4 bases and J lost 7; bases outside the gene matches: 7. This CDR3 has 16 amino acids. Germline CDR1 SGHTA, CDR2 FQGNSA.

The chain recombines TRBV5-1 with TRBJ1-1; the match to TRBD1 covers 7 bases. V was pared by 5 bases and J by 1 base, with 5 bases of the junction left unmatched. The V gene's germline CDR1 is SGHRS and CDR2 YFSETQ. This CDR3 spans 14 amino acids. The CDR3 spells CASRETGWNTEAFF. CDR3 bases: TGCGCCAGCAGAGAGACAGGGTGGAACACTGAAGCTTTCTTT.

The chain's CDR3 is CASSLTSSTDTQYF. In DNA form, the CDR3 reads TGTGCCAGCAGCTTAACTAGCTCCACAGATACGCAGTATTTT. This chain links TRBV7-3 with TRBJ2-3; D call uncertain. There are 14 residues in the CDR3. The V gene lost 0 bases and the J gene lost 2 bases, with 6 bases spanning the gap. CDR1 is SGHTA and CDR2 is FQGTGA in the germline V gene.

In DNA form, the CDR3 reads TGTGCCAGCAGCTCCCCCGGGACTACCGTCGAGCAGTACTTC. Amino acids: CASSSPGTTVEQYF. V is TRBV7-9 and J is TRBJ2-7, with 7 positions matching TRBD2. The V gene end was trimmed by 4 bases and the J gene end by 6 bases; junction bases not matched to a gene: 9. In germline, CDR1 is SEHNR, CDR2 FQNEAQ (reference sequence). The CDR3 spans 14 residues.

The gene calls are TRBV3-1 (or the pseudogene TRBV3-2) and TRBJ2-5; D remains unclear. The CDR3 extends over 12 amino acids. Germline CDR1 LGHDT, CDR2 YNNKEL (reference sequence). Trimming removed 2 bases from V and 1 base from J, with 2 bases in between. The CDR3 DNA reads TGTGCCAGCAGCCAACTCCAAGAGACCCAGTACTTC. Its translation is CASSQLQETQYF.

This clone has just one count. The sample carries other DNA sequences with the same CDR3. V usage is TRBV19 and J usage is TRBJ2-7; 8 positions match TRBD1. This CDR3 comprises 14 residues. From germline, CDR1 is LNHDA and CDR2 SQIVND (reference sequence). The V and J ends lost 3 bases and 2 bases, in that order; junction bases with no gene match: 3. CDR3 DNA sequence: TGTGCCAGTAGTATCGACAGGGGACCCTACGAGCAGTACTTC. It encodes CASSIDRGPYEQYF.